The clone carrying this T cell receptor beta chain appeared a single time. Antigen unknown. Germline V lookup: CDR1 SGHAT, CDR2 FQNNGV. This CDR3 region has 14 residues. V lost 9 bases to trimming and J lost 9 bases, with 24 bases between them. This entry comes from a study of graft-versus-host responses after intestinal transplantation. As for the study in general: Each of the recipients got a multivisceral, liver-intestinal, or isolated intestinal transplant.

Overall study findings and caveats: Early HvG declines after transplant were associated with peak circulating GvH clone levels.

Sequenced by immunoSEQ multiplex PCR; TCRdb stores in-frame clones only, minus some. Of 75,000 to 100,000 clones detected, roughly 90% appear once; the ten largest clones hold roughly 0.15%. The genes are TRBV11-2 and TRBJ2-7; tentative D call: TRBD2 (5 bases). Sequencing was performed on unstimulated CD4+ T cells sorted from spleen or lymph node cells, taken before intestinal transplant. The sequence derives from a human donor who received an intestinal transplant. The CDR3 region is CASNDRGLRSVQYF. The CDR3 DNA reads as TGTGCCAGTAACGACCGGGGTCTTCGATCGGTGCAGTACTTC.